The clone carrying this TCR beta chain was seen a single time. CDR3 length equals 16 residues. V lost 1 base to trimming and J lost 2 bases, with 12 bases between them. Germline V lookup: CDR1 MDHEN, CDR2 SYDVKM. Assay used: immunoSEQ multiplex PCR; TCRdb lists only in-frame clones, some missing. The sample includes 350,000 to 500,000 clones, approximately 87% of them seen just once. Regarding treatment: about 20 received Ad26.COV2.S at low or high dose, single or two shots; roughly five received placebo; per-sample allocation not given. Sampling was performed 63 days after the first vaccine or placebo injection. This entry belongs to a study of Ad26.COV2.S vaccination and SARS-CoV-2 variants.

This sequence joins TRBV28 and TRBJ2-1; tentative D call: TRBD1 (6 bases). Sequencing was performed on peripheral blood, taken in a trial of Ad26.COV2.S vaccine versus placebo. This TCR derives from a person aged 18-65 years who received the Ad26.COV2.S COVID-19 vaccine or a placebo. In DNA, the CDR3 is TGTGCCAGCAGTTTATTAACAGGGAGCCCCTACAATGAGCAGTTCTTC. Protein product: CASSLLTGSPYNEQFF.